This TCR beta chain was observed in a study of CD8+CD57+ T cells in acquired aplastic anemia. As for the study in general: Sorted CD4+ and CD8+ cells yielded approximately 3.4 ug of DNA on average.

The TCR beta profiling, which covered VDJ combination and CDR3 sequence, was carried out using genomic DNA as the template. TCRdb re-called the reads through MiXCR, storing one row per CDR3 protein. This table has 400,000 to 450,000 distinct CDR3 sequences, about two thirds appearing once. This clonotype appeared once. Antigen specificity is unknown. Relative to the germline gene, one junction end is altered; a read error may explain this. Notes on the study in general: In CD8+ cells, Simpson's diversity showed no significant difference between patients and controls.

Sequenced: sorted CD4+, CD8+, or CD8+CD57+ T cells (not recorded which) from PBMCs. The clonotype originates from a human donor in good health, serving as a control.

In nucleotides, the CDR3 is TGTGCCAGCAGCGTACACGGTGCTAGCAATCAGCCCAAGCATTTT. It yields the protein CASSVHGASNQPKHF. The chain recombines TRBV9 with TRBJ1-5, with D unresolved. CDR3 length equals 15 residues. The V gene's germline CDR1 is SGDLS and CDR2 YYNGEE. Using reference TRBV9 and TRBJ1-5 for the parts outside the CDR3, the full variable domain is DSGVTQTPKHLITATGQRVTLRCSPRSGDLSVYWYQQSLDQGLQFLIQYYNGEERAKGNILERFSAQQFPDLHSELNLSSLELGDSALYFCASSVHGASNQPKHFGDGTRLSIL.